This T cell receptor (beta chain) was documented in a study of T cell repertoires in cytomegalovirus infection. TCRdb reprocessed the reads with MiXCR, giving one entry per CDR3 protein. Altogether hundreds of thousands of distinct CDR3 sequences are present, about a sixth being singletons, with the ten largest covering roughly 9%. Looked up from germline, CDR1 is SNHLY and CDR2 is FYNNEI. The CDR3 contains 17 residues. Trimming took 1 base from V and 4 from J; bases not matched to a gene: 10. V gene TRBV2 combines with J gene TRBJ1-5, with TRBD1 matching 7 bases. The receptor comes from a human donor in good health (CMV status not recorded). Some clones in this sample may be carry-over from other donors' samples. Sequenced material: PBMCs. The CDR3 loop reads CASSEGQGTVRNQPQHF. The CDR3 DNA reads as TGTGCCAGCAGTGAAGGACAGGGCACGGTGAGGAATCAGCCCCAGCATTTT. Using reference TRBV2 and TRBJ1-5 for the parts outside the CDR3, the full variable domain is EPEVTQTPSHQVTQMGQEVILRCVPISNHLYFYWYRQILGQKVEFLVSFYNNEISEKSEIFDDQFSVERPDGSNFTLKIRSTKLEDSAMYFCASSEGQGTVRNQPQHFGDGTRLSIL.